These 30 T cell receptor beta chains originate from one sample sequenced in a study of blood T cell repertoires in COVID-19. Using immunoSEQ multiplex PCR, the repertoire was profiled, and TCRdb retains in-frame clones only, with some absent. The table includes under 300,000 clones, approximately 85% detected once. Source material: peripheral blood. The receptors originated from a woman aged 55-69 years with active or convalescent COVID-19.

This chain uses TRBV7-3 with TRBJ2-3, with 11 bases that match TRBD2. Germline V CDR1 and CDR2: SGHTA, FQGTGA. The CDR3 contains 13 residues. Trimming at V came to 5 bases and at J to 8 bases, leaving 3 bases not matched to a gene. The DNA of the CDR3 is TGTGCCAGCAGCAAGACTAGCGGGGTTACGCAGTATTTT. It is translated as CASSKTSGVTQYF.

The gene calls are TRBV9 and TRBJ1-2; D call uncertain. The V and J ends lost 0 bases and 0 bases respectively, with 9 bases between them. This CDR3 has 15 residues. Germline V gene sequence: CDR1 SGDLS, CDR2 YYNGEE. The CDR3 protein is CASSVGEDPNYGYTF. The CDR3 coding sequence is TGTGCCAGCAGCGTAGGTGAGGATCCTAACTATGGCTACACCTTC.

The rearrangement links TRBV7-9 to TRBJ1-4; D gene unclear. V shed 1 base and J shed 8 bases, with 11 bases lying between them. The CDR3 is 14 amino acids. CDR1 and CDR2 (germline): SEHNR, FQNEAQ (reference sequence). CDR3 in DNA: TGTGCCAGCAGCTTAGACACGGAGAGAGAAAAACTGTTTTTT. It yields the protein CASSLDTEREKLFF.

This clone was recorded a few times. The genes are TRBV15 and TRBJ1-4, with D possibly being TRBD1 (6 bases). V lost 8 bases to trimming and J lost 10 bases, with 23 bases between them. CDR3 size: 15 residues. Germline loops: CDR1 LNHNV, CDR2 YYDKDF (reference sequence). In nucleotides, the CDR3 is TGTGCCACCCTTCCGGGGGGCCGGATGGGTGGAAAACTGTTTTTT. It specifies CATLPGGRMGGKLFF.

The chain couples TRBV13 to TRBJ2-7; D is possibly TRBD1 (5 bases). The CDR3 has 15 amino acids. V lost 3 bases to trimming and J lost 0 bases, with 12 bases between them. Germline V gene lookup returns CDR1 PRHDT and CDR2 FYEKMQ (reference sequence). CDR3 sequence: CASSFLDSTSYEQYF. The CDR3 DNA follows: TGTGCCAGCAGCTTTCTAGACAGCACCTCCTACGAGCAGTACTTC.

The V gene is TRBV7-9, the J gene TRBJ1-4; D possibly corresponds to TRBD1 (5 bases). The germline V gene encodes CDR1 SEHNR and CDR2 FQNEAQ (reference sequence). The V and J ends lost 6 bases and 7 bases respectively, with 15 bases between them. This CDR3 has 14 residues. The CDR3: CASRKGALGEKLFF. CDR3 DNA sequence: TGTGCCAGCAGGAAAGGGGCGCTGGGTGAAAAACTGTTTTTT. Full variable domain (rest looked up from reference TRBV7-9 and TRBJ1-4): DTGVSQNPRHKITKRGQNVTFRCDPISEHNRLYWYRQTLGQGPEFLTYFQNEAQLEKSRLLSDRFSAERPKGSFSTLEIQRTEQGDSAMYLCASRKGALGEKLFFGSGTQLSVL.

This chain connects TRBV7-9 to TRBJ2-1; 8 nucleotides agree with TRBD1. From germline, CDR1 is SEHNR and CDR2 FQNEAQ (reference sequence). The CDR3 sequence is 15 residues long. V lost 5 bases, J lost 4 bases, and 7 bases stayed unmatched. The DNA of the CDR3 is TGTGCCAGCAGCCAAGGACAGGGCCCATACAATGAGCAGTTCTTC. Protein product: CASSQGQGPYNEQFF.

J is TRBJ1-1 and V is TRBV3-1 (or the pseudogene TRBV3-2), with a weak D call TRBD1 (6 bases). V shed 6 bases and J shed 7 bases, with 12 bases lying between them. The length of the CDR3 is 12 residues. The germline V gene has CDR1 LGHDT and CDR2 YNNKEL (reference sequence). The chain's CDR3 is CASRPGEGEAFF. CDR3 bases: TGTGCCAGCAGGCCAGGGGAAGGTGAAGCTTTCTTT.

This clone was recorded only once. The rearrangement uses TRBV27 and TRBJ2-7; D remains unclear. The V gene lost 5 bases and the J gene lost 4 bases, with 9 bases spanning the gap. The CDR3 is 12 residues long. Germline values: CDR1 MNHEY, CDR2 SMNVEV (reference sequence). The CDR3 here is CASSPPGYEQYF. The CDR3 coding sequence is TGTGCCAGCAGTCCGCCAGGATACGAGCAGTACTTC.

This clone has just a few counts. The V gene is TRBV10-3, the J gene TRBJ1-1, with a tentative D call TRBD1 (6 bases). CDR1 is ENHRY, CDR2 SYGVKD, per germline. CDR3 length: 12 residues. V was shortened by 9 bases and J by 3 bases, with 11 bases between the two germline ends. This CDR3 is CAMRGQDTEAFF. The CDR3 bases are TGTGCCATGCGGGGGCAAGACACTGAAGCTTTCTTT.

This chain uses TRBV5-1 with TRBJ2-5; TRBD1 is a possible D gene (6 bases). The CDR3 runs 16 residues. Germline CDR1 and CDR2: SGHRS and YFSETQ. Deletions cut 4 bases from V and 4 bases from J, with 20 bases between. The CDR3 loop reads CASSRGGGHPGETQYF. CDR3 bases: TGCGCCAGCAGCCGGGGTGGGGGCCACCCCGGAGAGACCCAGTACTTC.

The chain links TRBV4-1 to TRBJ2-2, with D possibly matching TRBD1 (6 bases). The germline gives CDR1 MGHRA, CDR2 YSYEKL. The CDR3 is 17 amino acids. Between the trimmed V and J ends, which lost 0 bases and 6 bases, there was a span of 17 bases. The CDR3 nucleotides are TGCGCCAGCAGCCAAGATCGGGCAGGGGCCTGGTCCGGGGAGCTGTTTTTT. The encoded protein is CASSQDRAGAWSGELFF.

The chain is built from TRBV2 and TRBJ2-3; TRBD1 matches 8 bases. With V trimmed by 8 bases and J by 4 bases, 5 bases remained unmatched. The CDR3 length is 13 residues. CDR1 and CDR2 (germline): SNHLY, FYNNEI. The CDR3 region is CASAGGWADTQYF. The CDR3, as DNA: TGTGCCAGCGCAGGGGGCTGGGCAGATACGCAGTATTTT.

This sequence joins TRBV11-2 and TRBJ1-3; D not resolved. CDR1 is SGHAT and CDR2 is FQNNGV in the germline V gene. V was pared by 5 bases and J by 4 bases, with 12 bases between. The CDR3 is 14 amino acids. CDR3 protein: CASSGVWSGNTIYF. Written as DNA, the CDR3 is TGTGCCAGCAGCGGAGTCTGGAGCGGAAACACCATATATTTT.

The CDR3 loop reads CASSLYVNTEAFF. The CDR3 nucleotides read TGTGCCAGCAGCCTGTATGTGAACACTGAAGCTTTCTTT. The gene calls are TRBV11-3 and TRBJ1-1; D call uncertain. CDR3 length: 13 residues. V was shortened by 5 bases and J by 0 bases, with 7 bases between the two germline ends. Germline CDR1 is SGHNT and CDR2 is YENEEA.

This clone was recorded only once. The V and J genes are TRBV5-1 and TRBJ1-4; 8 bases match TRBD1. Germline CDR1 is SGHRS and CDR2 is YFSETQ. V lost 0 bases and J lost 3; bases outside the gene matches: 7. The CDR3 loop spans 17 amino acids. The CDR3 reads CASSLAPGQAPNEKLFF. In DNA form, the CDR3 reads TGCGCCAGCAGCTTGGCCCCGGGACAGGCCCCTAATGAAAAACTGTTTTTT.

V and J are TRBV3-1 (or the pseudogene TRBV3-2) and TRBJ1-4; 9 positions agree with TRBD1. Germline V gives CDR1 LGHDT, CDR2 YNNKEL (reference sequence). This CDR3 contains 15 residues. V dropped 0 bases and J dropped 8; count of bases not matched to a gene: 4. CDR3 residues: CASSQDRGTGEKLFF. Written as DNA, the CDR3 is TGTGCCAGCAGCCAAGATCGAGGGACAGGGGAAAAACTGTTTTTT.

The table lists this clone with a count of one. The chain is built from TRBV7-2 and TRBJ2-5, with D perhaps matching TRBD2 (6 bases). The CDR3 has 13 residues. Between the trimmed V and J ends, which lost 4 bases and 5 bases, there was a span of 11 bases. Germline loops: CDR1 SGHTA, CDR2 FQGNSA. The CDR3 DNA reads TGTGCCAGCAGCTGGACCCGGGAGGAGACCCAGTACTTC. Protein sequence: CASSWTREETQYF.

The chain carries TRBV19 and TRBJ1-1; D ambiguous. CDR3 length equals 11 residues. The V end lost 8 bases, the J end lost 6 bases, and 10 bases lay between the germline ends. Germline V gene lookup returns CDR1 LNHDA and CDR2 SQIVND (reference sequence). CDR3 region: CASGGRAEAFF. In DNA, the CDR3 is TGTGCCAGTGGCGGGAGAGCTGAAGCTTTCTTT.

The rearrangement uses TRBV18 and TRBJ1-1; D is possibly TRBD1 (5 bases). V was trimmed by 3 bases and J by 5 bases, leaving 13 bases between them. The CDR3 is 14 residues long. Germline CDR1 reads KGHSH; CDR2 reads LQKENI. CDR3 sequence: CASSPAGAGTEAFF. The CDR3 nucleotides are TGTGCCAGCTCACCGGCCGGGGCGGGGACTGAAGCTTTCTTT. The full variable domain, with the rest looked up from reference TRBV18 and TRBJ1-1, is NAGVMQNPRHLVRRRGQEARLRCSPMKGHSHVYWYRQLPEEGLKFMVYLQKENIIDESGMPKERFSAEFPKEGPSILRIQQVVRGDSAAYFCASSPAGAGTEAFFGQGTRLTVV.

The rearrangement uses TRBV9 and TRBJ2-5; tentatively, D is TRBD1 (6 bases). V was cut by 4 bases and J by 5 bases, with 15 bases left in between. The CDR3 extends over 14 amino acids. CDR1 SGDLS and CDR2 YYNGEE come from the germline V gene. The CDR3 is CASSSGTLGETQYF. DNA for the CDR3: TGTGCCAGCAGCTCCGGGACACTGGGGGAGACCCAGTACTTC.

The chain has TRBV20-1 and TRBJ2-5, with 12 bases lining up with TRBD2. Germline CDR1 and CDR2: DFQATT and SNEGSKA (reference sequence). This CDR3 region has 16 residues. V shed 3 bases, J shed 1 base, and the junction held 6 bases outside the gene matches. The CDR3 is CSASRLAGGIQETQYF. DNA of the CDR3: TGCAGTGCTAGTAGGCTAGCGGGGGGGATCCAAGAGACCCAGTACTTC.

The chain recombines TRBV10-3 with TRBJ1-2; TRBD1 matches at 7 bases. Germline V lookup: CDR1 ENHRY, CDR2 SYGVKD. The CDR3 covers 16 residues. V trimming: 0 bases; J trimming: 2 bases; junction bases outside the gene matches: 6. In DNA, the CDR3 is TGTGCCATCAGTGAGTCCGTCCCAGGGGGAAACTATGGCTACACCTTC. Protein: CAISESVPGGNYGYTF.

J is TRBJ2-7 and V is TRBV5-1; 7 nucleotides match TRBD1. Losses at the gene ends were 4 bases for V and 5 bases for J; bases not matched to a gene: 3. This CDR3 is 12 amino acids long. Germline V gene lookup returns CDR1 SGHRS and CDR2 YFSETQ. The CDR3 is CASSQGVDEQYF. The CDR3 nucleotides are TGCGCCAGCAGCCAGGGGGTCGACGAGCAGTACTTC.

The chain combines TRBV2 with TRBJ2-5; D may be TRBD1 (8 bases). Trimming stripped 6 bases from V and 5 bases from J, with 13 bases between. Per the germline V gene, CDR1 is SNHLY and CDR2 is FYNNEI. CDR3 length equals 13 residues. This chain's CDR3 is CASSGQGGETQYF. In nucleotides, the CDR3 is TGTGCCAGCAGCGGACAGGGAGGGGAGACCCAGTACTTC.

This clone was seen more than once but under ten times. This sequence joins TRBV4-1 and TRBJ2-3; TRBD1 matches 10 bases. CDR3 length: 18 amino acids. CDR1 MGHRA and CDR2 YSYEKL come from the germline V gene. The junction had 12 bases not matched to a gene; V was cut back by 3 bases and J by 3 bases. CDR3 sequence: CASSHTTRTGGETDTQYF. As DNA, the CDR3 is TGCGCCAGCAGCCACACCACCAGGACAGGGGGGGAGACAGATACGCAGTATTTT.

This clone was detected only once. The chain carries TRBV7-2 and TRBJ1-1, with D tentatively TRBD1 (5 bases). Trimming removed 4 bases at V and 5 bases at J, with 11 bases between. The CDR3 is 13 residues long. Germline loops: CDR1 SGHTA, CDR2 FQGNSA. Here the CDR3 reads CASSSPGRTEAFF. The CDR3 DNA follows: TGTGCCAGCAGCTCTCCAGGGCGAACTGAAGCTTTCTTT.

The chain uses TRBV4-1 and TRBJ1-2, with 8 bases identical to TRBD1. Looked up from germline, CDR1 is MGHRA and CDR2 is YSYEKL. Trimming at V came to 4 bases and at J to 2 bases, leaving 9 bases not matched to a gene. The CDR3 loop spans 16 amino acids. CDR3: CASSRTRQGLNYGYTF. In DNA, the CDR3 is TGCGCCAGCAGCCGAACTAGACAGGGGCTAAACTATGGCTACACCTTC.

The genes are TRBV5-4 and TRBJ2-3; possible D gene TRBD2, 5 bases. CDR3 size: 16 residues. V was trimmed by 0 bases and J by 0 bases, leaving 11 bases between them. In germline, CDR1 is SGHNT, CDR2 YYREEE (reference sequence). CDR3 in amino acids: CASSLARGTSTDTQYF. The CDR3 DNA reads as TGTGCCAGCAGCTTGGCCCGGGGAACTAGCACAGATACGCAGTATTTT.

The chain is built from TRBV7-9 and TRBJ2-5; D perhaps matches TRBD1 (6 bases). Per germline, CDR1 SEHNR and CDR2 FQNEAQ (reference sequence). This CDR3 is built from 14 residues. V was shortened by 3 bases and J by 3 bases, with 11 bases between the two germline ends. The CDR3 loop is CASSFGQNEETQYF. The CDR3 region has the DNA TGTGCCAGCAGCTTTGGACAGAACGAAGAGACCCAGTACTTC.